This T cell receptor (beta chain) is from a study of T cell changes during pregnancy in multiple sclerosis. Measured with immunoSEQ multiplex PCR; TCRdb has only the in-frame clones, and not every one. The top ten clones hold approximately 0.72% of a sample with some 20,000 clones, about 90% of them seen once. The CDR3 covers 15 residues. From germline, CDR1 is SGHTA and CDR2 FQGNSA. The trim removed 5 bases at V and 4 bases at J, leaving 10 bases unmatched. The sample in question was CD4+ T cells from peripheral blood mononuclear cells, obtained in the third trimester of pregnancy. The gene calls are TRBV7-2 and TRBJ2-5, with 7 bases aligning to TRBD2. The TCR was taken from a female donor in good health, enrolled as a control in a pregnancy study. The CDR3 reads CASSPYGGMLETQYF. The CDR3 nucleotides are TGTGCCAGCAGCCCCTACGGGGGGATGTTAGAGACCCAGTACTTC.